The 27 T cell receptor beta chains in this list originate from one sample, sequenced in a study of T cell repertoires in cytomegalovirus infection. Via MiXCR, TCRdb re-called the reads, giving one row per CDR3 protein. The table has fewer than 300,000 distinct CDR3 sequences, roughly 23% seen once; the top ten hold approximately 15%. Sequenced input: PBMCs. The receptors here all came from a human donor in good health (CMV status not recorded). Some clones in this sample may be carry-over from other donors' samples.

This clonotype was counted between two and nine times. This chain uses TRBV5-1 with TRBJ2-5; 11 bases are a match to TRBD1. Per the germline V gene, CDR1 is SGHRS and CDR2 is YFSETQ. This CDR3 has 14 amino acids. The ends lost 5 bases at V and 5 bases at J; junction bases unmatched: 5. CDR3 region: CASSGQGARETQYF. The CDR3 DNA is TGCGCCAGCAGTGGACAGGGGGCCCGGGAGACCCAGTACTTC.

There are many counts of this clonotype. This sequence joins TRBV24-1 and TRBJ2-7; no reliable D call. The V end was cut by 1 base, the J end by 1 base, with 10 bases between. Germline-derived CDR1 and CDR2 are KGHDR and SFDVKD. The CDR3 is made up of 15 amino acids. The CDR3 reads CATSDLRPRSYEQYF. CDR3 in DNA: TGTGCCACCAGTGATTTACGACCGCGGTCCTACGAGCAGTACTTC.

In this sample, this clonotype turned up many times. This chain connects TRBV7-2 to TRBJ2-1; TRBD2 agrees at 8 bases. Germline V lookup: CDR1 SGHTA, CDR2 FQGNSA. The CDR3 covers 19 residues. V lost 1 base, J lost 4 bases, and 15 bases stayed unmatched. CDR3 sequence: CASSLETRRGSGTYNEQFF. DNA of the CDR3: TGTGCCAGCAGCTTAGAGACCCGCAGAGGTAGCGGGACTTACAATGAGCAGTTCTTC.

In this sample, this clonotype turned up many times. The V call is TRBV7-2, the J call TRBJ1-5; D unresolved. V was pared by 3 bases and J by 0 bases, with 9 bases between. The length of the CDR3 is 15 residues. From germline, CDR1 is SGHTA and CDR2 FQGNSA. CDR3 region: CASSLRLNSNQPQHF. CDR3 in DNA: TGTGCCAGCAGCTTGAGGCTAAATAGCAATCAGCCCCAGCATTTT.

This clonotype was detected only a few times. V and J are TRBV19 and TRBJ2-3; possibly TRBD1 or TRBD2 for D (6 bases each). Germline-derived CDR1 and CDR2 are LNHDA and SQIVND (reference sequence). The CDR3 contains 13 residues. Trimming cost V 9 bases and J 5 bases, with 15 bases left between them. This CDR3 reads CASAGGAGDTQYF. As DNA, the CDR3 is TGTGCCAGCGCCGGGGGCGCGGGAGATACGCAGTATTTT.

CDR3: CASSVDLTGELFF. The CDR3, as DNA: TGTGCCAGCAGCGTAGATCTTACCGGGGAGCTGTTTTTT. This chain links TRBV9 with TRBJ2-2; D ambiguous. This CDR3 has 13 residues. In germline, CDR1 is SGDLS, CDR2 YYNGEE. Trimming pared 0 bases from V and 5 bases from J, leaving 5 bases between.

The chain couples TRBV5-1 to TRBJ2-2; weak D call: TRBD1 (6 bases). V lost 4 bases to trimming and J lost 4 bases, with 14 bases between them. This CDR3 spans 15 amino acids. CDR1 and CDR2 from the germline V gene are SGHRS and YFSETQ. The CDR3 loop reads CASSIGDRTTGELFF. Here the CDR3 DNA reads TGCGCCAGCAGCATCGGTGACAGGACCACCGGGGAGCTGTTTTTT. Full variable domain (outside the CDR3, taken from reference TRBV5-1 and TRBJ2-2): KAGVTQTPRYLIKTRGQQVTLSCSPISGHRSVSWYQQTPGQGLQFLFEYFSETQRNKGNFPGRFSGRQFSNSRSEMNVSTLELGDSALYLCASSIGDRTTGELFFGEGSRLTVL.

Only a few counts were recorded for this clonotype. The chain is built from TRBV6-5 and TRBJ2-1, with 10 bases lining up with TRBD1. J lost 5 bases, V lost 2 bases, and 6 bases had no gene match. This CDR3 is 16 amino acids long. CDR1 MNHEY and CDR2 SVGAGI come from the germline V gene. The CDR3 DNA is TGTGCCAGCAGTTACGGCACCGGGACAGGGGACAATGAGCAGTTCTTC. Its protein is CASSYGTGTGDNEQFF.

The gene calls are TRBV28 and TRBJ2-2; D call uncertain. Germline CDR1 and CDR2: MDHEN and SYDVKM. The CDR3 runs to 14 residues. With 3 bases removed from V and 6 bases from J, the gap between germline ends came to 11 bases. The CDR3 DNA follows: TGTGCCAGCAGTTTTCTCAGGATCGCCGGGGAGCTGTTTTTT. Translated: CASSFLRIAGELFF.

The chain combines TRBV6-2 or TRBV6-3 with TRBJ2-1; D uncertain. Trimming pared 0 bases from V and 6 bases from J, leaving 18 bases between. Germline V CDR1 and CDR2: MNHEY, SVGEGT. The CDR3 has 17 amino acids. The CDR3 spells CASSYSGSSRYGNEQFF. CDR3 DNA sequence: TGTGCCAGCAGTTACTCGGGGTCCTCCCGGTATGGCAATGAGCAGTTCTTC.

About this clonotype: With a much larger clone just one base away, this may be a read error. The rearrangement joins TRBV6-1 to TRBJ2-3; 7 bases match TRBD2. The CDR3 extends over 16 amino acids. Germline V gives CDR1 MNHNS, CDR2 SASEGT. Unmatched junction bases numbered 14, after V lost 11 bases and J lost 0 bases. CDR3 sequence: CAGIESQRDSTDTQYF. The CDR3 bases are TGTGCCGGCATAGAGTCGCAGCGGGATAGCACAGATACGCAGTATTTT.

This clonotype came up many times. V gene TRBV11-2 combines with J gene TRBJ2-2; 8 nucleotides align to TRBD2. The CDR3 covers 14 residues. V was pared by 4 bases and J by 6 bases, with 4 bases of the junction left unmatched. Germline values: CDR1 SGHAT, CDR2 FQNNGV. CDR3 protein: CASSSGLVAGELFF. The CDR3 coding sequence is TGTGCCAGCAGCTCGGGACTAGTTGCCGGGGAGCTGTTTTTT.

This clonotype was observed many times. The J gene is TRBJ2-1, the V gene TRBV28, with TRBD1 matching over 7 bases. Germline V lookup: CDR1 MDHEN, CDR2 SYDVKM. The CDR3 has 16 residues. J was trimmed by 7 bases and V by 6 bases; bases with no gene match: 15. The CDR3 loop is CASSSPGARGRNEQFF. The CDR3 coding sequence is TGTGCCAGCAGCAGCCCTGGGGCGAGGGGGCGAAATGAGCAGTTCTTC.

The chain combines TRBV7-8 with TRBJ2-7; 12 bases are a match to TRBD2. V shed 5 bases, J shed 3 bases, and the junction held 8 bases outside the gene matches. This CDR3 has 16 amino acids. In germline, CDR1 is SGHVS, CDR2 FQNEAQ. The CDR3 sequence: CASSPHGLAGSYEQYF. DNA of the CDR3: TGTGCCAGCAGCCCGCATGGACTAGCGGGGAGCTACGAGCAGTACTTC.

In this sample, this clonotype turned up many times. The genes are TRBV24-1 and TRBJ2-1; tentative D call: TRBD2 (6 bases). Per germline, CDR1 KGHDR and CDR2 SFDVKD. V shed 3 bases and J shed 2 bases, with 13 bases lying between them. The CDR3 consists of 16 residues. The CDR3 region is CATSDTGTLAYNEQFF. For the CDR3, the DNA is TGTGCCACCAGTGATACCGGGACTCTCGCCTACAATGAGCAGTTCTTC.

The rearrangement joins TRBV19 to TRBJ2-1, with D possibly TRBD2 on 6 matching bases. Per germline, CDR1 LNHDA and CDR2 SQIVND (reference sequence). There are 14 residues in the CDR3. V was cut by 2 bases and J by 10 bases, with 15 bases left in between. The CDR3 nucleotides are TGTGCCAGTAGTATACCGGGGCAGGGAGGCGAGCAGTTCTTC. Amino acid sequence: CASSIPGQGGEQFF.

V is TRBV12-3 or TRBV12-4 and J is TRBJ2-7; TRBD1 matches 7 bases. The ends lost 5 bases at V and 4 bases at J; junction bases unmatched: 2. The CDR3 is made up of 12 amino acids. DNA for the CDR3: TGTGCCAGCAGTCGGGACAGATACGAGCAGTACTTC. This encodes CASSRDRYEQYF.

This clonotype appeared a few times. DNA for the CDR3: TGTGCCGGCGGCGGTCAGCGCTTAAGGGGCTACACCTTC. Translated: CAGGGQRLRGYTF. This chain links TRBV28 with TRBJ1-2; D gene ambiguous. The germline CDR1 and CDR2 sequences are MDHEN and SYDVKM. The CDR3 contains 13 residues. Trimming removed 11 bases at V and 8 bases at J, with 21 bases between.

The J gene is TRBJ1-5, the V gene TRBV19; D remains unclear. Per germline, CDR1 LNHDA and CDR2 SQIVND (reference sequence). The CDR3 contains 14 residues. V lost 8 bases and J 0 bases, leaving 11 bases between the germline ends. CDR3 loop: CASGVKDSNQPQHF. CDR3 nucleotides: TGTGCCAGTGGGGTTAAGGATAGCAATCAGCCCCAGCATTTT.

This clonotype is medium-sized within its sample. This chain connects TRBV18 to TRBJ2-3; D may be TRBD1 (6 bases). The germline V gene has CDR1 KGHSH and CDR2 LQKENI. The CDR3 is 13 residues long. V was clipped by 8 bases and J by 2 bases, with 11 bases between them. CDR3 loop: CASSPGATDTQYF. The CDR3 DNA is TGTGCCAGCAGCCCAGGGGCCACAGATACGCAGTATTTT.

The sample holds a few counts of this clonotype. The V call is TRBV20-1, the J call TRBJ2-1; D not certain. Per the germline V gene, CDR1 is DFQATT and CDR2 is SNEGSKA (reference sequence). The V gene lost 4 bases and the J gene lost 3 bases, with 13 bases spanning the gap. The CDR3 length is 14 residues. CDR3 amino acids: CSAIPRSYYNEQFF. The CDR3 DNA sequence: TGCAGTGCTATTCCCCGGTCCTACTACAATGAGCAGTTCTTC.

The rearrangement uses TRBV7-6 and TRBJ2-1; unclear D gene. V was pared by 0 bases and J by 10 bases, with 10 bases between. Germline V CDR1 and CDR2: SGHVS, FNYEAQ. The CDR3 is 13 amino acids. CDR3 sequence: CASSLAAEGEQFF. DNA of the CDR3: TGTGCCAGCAGCTTAGCTGCCGAAGGCGAGCAGTTCTTC.

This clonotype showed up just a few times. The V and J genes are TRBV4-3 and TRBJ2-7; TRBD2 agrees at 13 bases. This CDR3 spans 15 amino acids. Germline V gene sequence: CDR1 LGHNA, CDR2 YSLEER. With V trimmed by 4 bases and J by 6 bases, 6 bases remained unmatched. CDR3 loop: CASSPGLAGAIEQYF. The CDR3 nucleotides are TGCGCCAGCAGCCCCGGACTAGCGGGAGCAATCGAGCAGTACTTC.

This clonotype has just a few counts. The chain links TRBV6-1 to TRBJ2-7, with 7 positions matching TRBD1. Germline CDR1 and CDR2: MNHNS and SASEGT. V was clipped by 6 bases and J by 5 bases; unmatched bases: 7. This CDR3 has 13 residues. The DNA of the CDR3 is TGTGCCAGCAGCCCAGACAGGGAGAACGAGCAGTACTTC. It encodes CASSPDRENEQYF.

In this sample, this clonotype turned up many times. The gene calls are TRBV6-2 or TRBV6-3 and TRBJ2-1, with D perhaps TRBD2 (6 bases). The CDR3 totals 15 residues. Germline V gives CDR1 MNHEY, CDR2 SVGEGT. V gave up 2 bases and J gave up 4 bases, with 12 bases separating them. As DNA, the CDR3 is TGTGCCAGCAGTTACGGCGGAGGGGTATACAATGAGCAGTTCTTC. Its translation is CASSYGGGVYNEQFF.

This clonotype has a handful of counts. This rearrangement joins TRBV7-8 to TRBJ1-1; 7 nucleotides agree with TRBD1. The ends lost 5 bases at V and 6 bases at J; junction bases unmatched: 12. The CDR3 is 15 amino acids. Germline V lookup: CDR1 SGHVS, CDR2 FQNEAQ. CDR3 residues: CASSITGAIGAEAFF. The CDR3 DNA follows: TGTGCCAGCAGCATTACAGGGGCGATCGGAGCTGAAGCTTTCTTT.

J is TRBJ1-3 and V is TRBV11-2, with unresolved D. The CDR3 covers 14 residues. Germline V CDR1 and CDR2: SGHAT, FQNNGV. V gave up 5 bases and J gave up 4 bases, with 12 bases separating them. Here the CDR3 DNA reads TGTGCCAGCAGCCCCTTTTGGGCCGGAAACACCATATATTTT. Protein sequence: CASSPFWAGNTIYF.